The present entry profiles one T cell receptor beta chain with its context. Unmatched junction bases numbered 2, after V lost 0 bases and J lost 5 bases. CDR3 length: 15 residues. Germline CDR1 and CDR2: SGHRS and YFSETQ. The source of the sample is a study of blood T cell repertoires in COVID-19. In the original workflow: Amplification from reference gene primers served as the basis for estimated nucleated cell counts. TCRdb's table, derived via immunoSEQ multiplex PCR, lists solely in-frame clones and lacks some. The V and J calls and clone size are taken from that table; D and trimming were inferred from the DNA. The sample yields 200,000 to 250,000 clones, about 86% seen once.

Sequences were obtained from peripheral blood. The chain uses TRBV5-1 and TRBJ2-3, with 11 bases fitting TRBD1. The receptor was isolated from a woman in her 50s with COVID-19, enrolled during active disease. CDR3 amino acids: CASSLGTGGVDTQYF. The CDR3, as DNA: TGCGCCAGCAGCTTGGGGACAGGGGGCGTAGATACGCAGTATTTT.